One sample yielded the 13 T cell receptor beta chains listed below, sequenced in a study of blood T cell repertoires in COVID-19. Repertoires were generated with immunoSEQ multiplex PCR, while TCRdb's copy carries only in-frame clones and drops some. The sample includes about 44,000 clones, roughly 80% of them seen just once. Sequenced sample: peripheral blood. These receptors all come from a human donor in a cohort sampled during active COVID-19.

The V and J genes are TRBV18 and TRBJ2-2, with D possibly TRBD1 on 6 matching bases. Germline CDR1 KGHSH, CDR2 LQKENI. CDR3 length: 15 amino acids. The germline V and J ends were trimmed by 3 bases and 4 bases, with 12 bases remaining between them. Here the CDR3 reads CASSPKNRVTGELFF. DNA of the CDR3: TGTGCCAGCTCACCTAAAAACAGGGTCACCGGGGAGCTGTTTTTT.

The V call is TRBV5-8, the J call TRBJ2-4, with 7 bases identical to TRBD1. The V segment lost 4 bases and the J segment 0 bases; nucleotides outside the gene matches: 7. The CDR3 is made up of 16 amino acids. The germline V gene encodes CDR1 SGHTS and CDR2 YDEGEE. The CDR3 sequence: CASSTGTALAKNIQYF. CDR3 bases: TGTGCCAGCAGCACTGGGACAGCCCTAGCCAAAAACATTCAGTACTTC.

J is TRBJ1-6 and V is TRBV7-2; D is possibly TRBD1 (6 bases). V lost 5 bases and J lost 9, with 14 bases in between. There are 14 residues in the CDR3. Germline V gives CDR1 SGHTA, CDR2 FQGNSA. CDR3 sequence (DNA): TGTGCCAGCAGCAGCACAGGGTTTAGTTCACCCCTCCACTTT. This sequence encodes CASSSTGFSSPLHF.

As DNA, the CDR3 is TGTGCCAGCAGCTTAGGACAGAGCGAAGCTTTCTTT. This sequence encodes CASSLGQSEAFF. This sequence joins TRBV7-9 and TRBJ1-1; D perhaps matches TRBD1 (5 bases). V lost 1 base and J lost 8, with 8 bases in between. Germline CDR1 and CDR2: SEHNR and FQNEAQ (reference sequence). This CDR3 has 12 residues.

This chain joins TRBV5-5 and TRBJ2-1; D unclear. V gave up 0 bases and J gave up 6 bases, with 13 bases separating them. This CDR3 spans 15 amino acids. Germline CDR1 is SGHKS and CDR2 is YYEKEE (reference sequence). The CDR3 is CASSLAVLETNEQFF. The CDR3 nucleotides are TGTGCCAGCAGCTTGGCAGTTCTAGAGACCAATGAGCAGTTCTTC.

The chain combines TRBV19 with TRBJ1-2; 11 nucleotides line up with TRBD1. The germline gives CDR1 LNHDA, CDR2 SQIVND (reference sequence). This CDR3 is built from 16 residues. V lost 1 base and J lost 3; bases outside the gene matches: 4. The CDR3 here is CASSIARTGGDYGYTF. The CDR3 DNA is TGTGCCAGTAGTATAGCAAGGACAGGGGGCGACTATGGCTACACCTTC. The variable domain in full, with the rest retrieved from reference TRBV19 and TRBJ1-2, is DGGITQSPKYLFRKEGQNVTLSCEQNLNHDAMYWYRQDPGQGLRLIYYSQIVNDFQKGDIAEGYSVSREKKESFPLTVTSAQKNPTAFYLCASSIARTGGDYGYTFGSGTRLTVV.

The CDR3 DNA is TGTGCCAGCAGCTTAGACAGGTACCAAGAGACCCAGTACTTC. Residues: CASSLDRYQETQYF. The V and J genes are TRBV11-1 and TRBJ2-5; weak D call: TRBD1 (5 bases). The CDR3 consists of 14 residues. Germline V gene sequence: CDR1 SGHAT, CDR2 FQDESV (reference sequence). Trimming removed 1 base from V and 0 bases from J, with 6 bases in between.

The V gene is TRBV15, the J gene TRBJ1-2, with D maybe TRBD1 (5 bases). The CDR3 length is 15 residues. Per germline, CDR1 LNHNV and CDR2 YYDKDF (reference sequence). V lost 3 bases, J lost 3 bases, and 14 bases lay in between. In DNA, the CDR3 is TGTGCCACCAGCAGCGGGCCCGGGGGGGACTATGGCTACACCTTC. It yields the protein CATSSGPGGDYGYTF.

The rearrangement uses TRBV10-3 and TRBJ2-5, with 7 bases aligning to TRBD2. Germline-derived CDR1 and CDR2 are ENHRY and SYGVKD. V was clipped by 3 bases and J by 2 bases; unmatched bases: 6. The CDR3 has 15 residues. This CDR3 is CAISDRSGEQETQYF. The CDR3 nucleotides read TGTGCCATCAGTGATAGGAGCGGGGAACAAGAGACCCAGTACTTC.

In its sample, this clone was seen once. The genes are TRBV9 and TRBJ1-1; 7 bases line up with TRBD1. Germline loops: CDR1 SGDLS, CDR2 YYNGEE. This CDR3 is built from 15 residues. V dropped 4 bases and J dropped 2; count of bases not matched to a gene: 8. The CDR3 region has the DNA TGTGCCAGCAGCTTCCACCGGGACAGTAACACTGAAGCTTTCTTT. The encoded protein is CASSFHRDSNTEAFF.

The V gene is TRBV6-5, the J gene TRBJ2-5, with a tentative D call TRBD1 (8 bases). Germline lookup yields CDR1 MNHEY and CDR2 SVGAGI. The CDR3 covers 15 residues. V dropped 2 bases and J dropped 4 bases, with 14 bases sitting between them. This CDR3 is CASSYPQGEGETQYF. The CDR3 DNA reads TGTGCCAGCAGTTACCCACAGGGGGAGGGAGAGACCCAGTACTTC.

The chain carries TRBV19 and TRBJ2-5; D might be TRBD1 (6 bases). The V and J ends lost 5 bases and 5 bases respectively, with 15 bases between them. The CDR3 is 14 residues long. Looked up from germline, CDR1 is LNHDA and CDR2 is SQIVND (reference sequence). In DNA, the CDR3 is TGTGCCAGTAGTTGGGGACACCCTAGGGAGACCCAGTACTTC. Its protein product is CASSWGHPRETQYF.

The chain combines TRBV7-2 with TRBJ1-3; 8 positions agree with TRBD1. Unmatched junction bases numbered 3, after V lost 2 bases and J lost 3 bases. CDR1 and CDR2 from the germline V gene are SGHTA and FQGNSA. The CDR3 covers 15 residues. CDR3 protein: CASSLSDRDGNTIYF. DNA of the CDR3: TGTGCCAGCAGCTTATCGGACAGGGATGGAAACACCATATATTTT.